One sample yielded the 18 T cell receptor beta chains listed below, sequenced in a study of patients and donors after allogeneic stem cell transplantation. One entry per CDR3 protein results from TCRdb running MiXCR on the RT-PCR reads. The profile covers 920,000 or so distinct CDR3 sequences, with roughly 17% appearing a single time and 6% taken by the ten largest. Specimen: blood, either unsorted or a sorted T cell fraction (not recorded which). The receptor set was obtained from a human donor who was either an allogeneic HSCT recipient or a stem cell or donor lymphocyte infusion donor (not recorded which). It is not recorded whose cells these are; they may come from a transplant donor.

This clonotype has just a few counts. This chain connects TRBV9 to TRBJ1-3; unclear D gene. The CDR3 totals 14 residues. CDR1 SGDLS and CDR2 YYNGEE come from the germline V gene. Trimming pared 4 bases from V and 0 bases from J, leaving 8 bases between. As DNA, the CDR3 is TGTGCCAGCAGCATGAGAGACTCTGGAAACACCATATATTTT. Its translation: CASSMRDSGNTIYF.

The rearrangement links TRBV5-1 to TRBJ1-2; possibly TRBD1 for D (6 bases). Germline values: CDR1 SGHRS, CDR2 YFSETQ. The CDR3 extends over 14 amino acids. The germline V and J ends were trimmed by 3 bases and 6 bases, with 15 bases remaining between them. CDR3 amino acids: CASSWTVLNDGYTF. In DNA form, the CDR3 reads TGCGCCAGCAGCTGGACAGTTCTTAATGATGGCTACACCTTC.

The chain couples TRBV4-2 to TRBJ1-1; TRBD1 matches 7 bases. V gave up 5 bases and J gave up 3 bases; unmatched junction bases: 9. The CDR3 covers 15 residues. Germline assignment: CDR1 LGHNA and CDR2 YNFKEQ. The CDR3 bases are TGTGCCAGCAGCTCCGGAGGGGGCAGGTACACTGAAGCTTTCTTT. Translated: CASSSGGGRYTEAFF.

This clonotype has ten or more counts. V is TRBV12-3 or TRBV12-4 and J is TRBJ1-1; 8 bases map to TRBD1. After removal of 6 bases from V and 4 bases from J, the junction contained 7 bases not matched to a gene. This CDR3 spans 14 amino acids. CDR3 nucleotide sequence: TGTGCCAGCAGGGACAGGGTCGGGGTCACTGAAGCTTTCTTT. Its translation is CASRDRVGVTEAFF.

This clonotype was counted ten times or more. The DNA of the CDR3 is TGTGCCAGCAGTTTAGACAGGCGTACTGGAAACACCATATATTTT. Translated: CASSLDRRTGNTIYF. The chain uses TRBV12-3 or TRBV12-4 and TRBJ1-3, with a weak D call TRBD1 (5 bases). Trimming pared 1 base from V and 2 bases from J, leaving 9 bases between. The CDR3 is made up of 15 amino acids.

This clonotype was picked up a small number of times. The V and J genes are TRBV4-3 and TRBJ2-7; D is perhaps TRBD1 (5 bases). Deletions cut 0 bases from V and 1 base from J, with 16 bases between. Per the germline V gene, CDR1 is LGHNA and CDR2 is YSLEER. The CDR3 is 17 amino acids. The DNA for the CDR3 is TGCGCCAGCAGCCAAGATATATCACGGCAGGGTTCCTACGAGCAGTACTTC. It codes for CASSQDISRQGSYEQYF.

This clonotype was detected only a few times. The chain has TRBV11-2 and TRBJ2-3, with D perhaps assigned TRBD1 or TRBD2 (5 bases each). This CDR3 comprises 15 residues. The germline CDR1 and CDR2 sequences are SGHAT and FQNNGV. V lost 3 bases and J 4 bases, leaving 14 bases between the germline ends. CDR3 in amino acids: CASSLGTAVADTQYF. The CDR3 coding sequence is TGTGCCAGCAGCTTGGGGACCGCGGTGGCAGATACGCAGTATTTT.

The genes are TRBV7-9 and TRBJ2-7; 7 bases align to TRBD1. Germline CDR1 reads SEHNR; CDR2 reads FQNEAQ (reference sequence). With 1 base clipped from V and 5 bases from J, the junction kept 2 bases outside the gene matches. This CDR3 comprises 13 residues. CDR3 nucleotides: TGTGCCAGCAGCTTAGGGGGGACAGACGAGCAGTACTTC. This translates into CASSLGGTDEQYF.

This clonotype was seen a handful of times. J is TRBJ2-1 and V is TRBV27, with 7 bases lining up with TRBD2. With V trimmed by 3 bases and J by 1 base, 18 bases remained unmatched. Germline V gene data show CDR1 as MNHEY and CDR2 as SMNVEV (reference sequence). The CDR3 sequence is 20 residues long. The CDR3 spells CASSFRPAGVGSRSYNEQFF. In nucleotides, the CDR3 is TGTGCCAGCAGTTTCAGGCCTGCGGGAGTGGGGTCACGATCCTACAATGAGCAGTTCTTC.

The chain carries TRBV12-3 or TRBV12-4 and TRBJ2-1; 16 bases are shared with TRBD2. Trimming cost V 4 bases and J 8 bases; bases outside gene matches: 2. The CDR3 has 15 amino acids. The CDR3 loop is CASSSGTSGRDEQFF. The CDR3 DNA reads TGTGCCAGCAGTTCCGGGACTAGCGGGAGGGATGAGCAGTTCTTC.

This rearrangement joins TRBV19 to TRBJ1-5, with 7 nucleotides matching TRBD1. The V and J ends lost 7 bases and 0 bases, in that order; junction bases with no gene match: 6. Per the germline V gene, CDR1 is LNHDA and CDR2 is SQIVND (reference sequence). The length of the CDR3 is 15 residues. CDR3 nucleotides: TGTGCCAGTACCGCCCGGGACAGTAGCAATCAGCCCCAGCATTTT. Encoded protein: CASTARDSSNQPQHF.

This chain uses TRBV12-3 or TRBV12-4 with TRBJ2-1; weak D call: TRBD2 (6 bases). Trimming shortened V by 6 bases and J by 4 bases, and 16 bases separated the two germline ends. The CDR3 totals 15 residues. CDR3 sequence (DNA): TGTGCCAGCAGACTAAATAGCGGAAATTACAATGAGCAGTTCTTC. Its translation is CASRLNSGNYNEQFF.

This clonotype was picked up a small number of times. The rearrangement uses TRBV18 and TRBJ2-7; D possibly uses TRBD1 or TRBD2 (5 bases each). The V gene lost 5 bases and the J gene lost 2 bases, with 13 bases spanning the gap. The germline gives CDR1 KGHSH, CDR2 LQKENI. This CDR3 contains 14 residues. The CDR3 DNA is TGTGCCAGCTCAGCTACGGGACGGACCTACGAGCAGTACTTC. Translation: CASSATGRTYEQYF.

J is TRBJ2-1 and V is TRBV7-9; TRBD1 is a possible D gene (6 bases). Germline V gene sequence: CDR1 SEHNR, CDR2 FQNEAQ (reference sequence). Trimming pared 2 bases from V and 8 bases from J, leaving 16 bases between. CDR3 length equals 15 residues. CDR3 DNA: TGTGCCAGCAGCTTATGGGCACAGGGTTCTGATGAGCAGTTCTTC. It specifies CASSLWAQGSDEQFF.

The genes are TRBV6-1 and TRBJ2-3; unclear D gene. Germline lookup yields CDR1 MNHNS and CDR2 SASEGT. Trimming shortened V by 8 bases and J by 0 bases, and 15 bases separated the two germline ends. The CDR3 totals 15 residues. CDR3 residues: CASSRVGPSTDTQYF. The CDR3 coding sequence is TGTGCCAGCTCCCGGGTAGGCCCTAGCACAGATACGCAGTATTTT.

This clonotype was seen a handful of times. The chain couples TRBV5-1 to TRBJ2-2, with D perhaps matching TRBD2 (5 bases). Trimming took off 2 bases at V and 7 bases at J, with 21 bases between the two ends. Looked up from germline, CDR1 is SGHRS and CDR2 is YFSETQ. This CDR3 is built from 17 residues. CDR3 region: CASSFFWRPLEVGELFF. The CDR3 DNA sequence: TGCGCCAGCAGCTTTTTTTGGCGTCCCTTGGAGGTCGGGGAGCTGTTTTTT. Complete variable domain (other parts from reference TRBV5-1 and TRBJ2-2): KAGVTQTPRYLIKTRGQQVTLSCSPISGHRSVSWYQQTPGQGLQFLFEYFSETQRNKGNFPGRFSGRQFSNSRSEMNVSTLELGDSALYLCASSFFWRPLEVGELFFGEGSRLTVL.

This clonotype occurred a few times. The rearrangement uses TRBV4-1 and TRBJ2-2, with D possibly being TRBD1 (6 bases). There are 13 residues in the CDR3. Germline loops: CDR1 MGHRA, CDR2 YSYEKL. Trimming removed 3 bases from V and 8 bases from J, with 10 bases in between. This CDR3 is CASSQNQGGELFF. CDR3 nucleotides: TGCGCCAGCAGCCAGAATCAGGGGGGGGAGCTGTTTTTT.

The chain carries TRBV6-2 or TRBV6-3 and TRBJ2-7; D might be TRBD1 or TRBD2, each matching 5 bases. The CDR3 is 12 amino acids. Germline CDR1 and CDR2: MNHEY and SVGEGT. V lost 7 bases and J 6 bases, leaving 13 bases between the germline ends. The CDR3 DNA reads as TGTGCCAGCACCTTCGGGGCGGGCGAGCAGTACTTC. Its translation is CASTFGAGEQYF.